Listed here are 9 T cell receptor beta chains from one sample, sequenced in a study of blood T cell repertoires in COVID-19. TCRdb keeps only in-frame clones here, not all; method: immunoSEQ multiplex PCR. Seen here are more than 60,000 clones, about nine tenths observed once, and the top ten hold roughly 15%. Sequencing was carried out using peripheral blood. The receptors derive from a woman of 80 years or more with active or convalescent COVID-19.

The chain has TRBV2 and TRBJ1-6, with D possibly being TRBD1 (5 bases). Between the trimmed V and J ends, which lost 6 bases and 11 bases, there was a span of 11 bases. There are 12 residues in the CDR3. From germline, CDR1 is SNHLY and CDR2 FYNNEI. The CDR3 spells CASSRGEAPLHF. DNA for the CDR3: TGTGCCAGCAGCCGGGGGGAGGCACCCCTCCACTTT.

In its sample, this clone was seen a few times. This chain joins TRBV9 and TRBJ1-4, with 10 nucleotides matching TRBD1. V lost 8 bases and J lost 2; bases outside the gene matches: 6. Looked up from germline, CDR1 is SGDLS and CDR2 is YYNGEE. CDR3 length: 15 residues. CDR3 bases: TGTGCCAGAAACGACAGGGGGCATACTAATGAAAAACTGTTTTTT. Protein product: CARNDRGHTNEKLFF.

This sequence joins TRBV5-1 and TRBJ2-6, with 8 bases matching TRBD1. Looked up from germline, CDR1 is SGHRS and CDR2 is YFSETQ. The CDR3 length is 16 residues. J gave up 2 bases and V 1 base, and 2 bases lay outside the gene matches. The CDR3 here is CASSLQGAAGANVLTF. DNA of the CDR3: TGCGCCAGCAGCTTGCAGGGGGCGGCTGGGGCCAACGTCCTGACTTTC.

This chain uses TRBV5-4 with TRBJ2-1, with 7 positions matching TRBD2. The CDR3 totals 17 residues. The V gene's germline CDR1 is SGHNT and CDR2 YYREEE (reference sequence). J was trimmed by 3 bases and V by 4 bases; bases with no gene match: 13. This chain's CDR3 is CASSPGGGTILYNEQFF. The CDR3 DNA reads TGTGCCAGCAGCCCCGGGGGAGGGACTATCCTCTACAATGAGCAGTTCTTC.

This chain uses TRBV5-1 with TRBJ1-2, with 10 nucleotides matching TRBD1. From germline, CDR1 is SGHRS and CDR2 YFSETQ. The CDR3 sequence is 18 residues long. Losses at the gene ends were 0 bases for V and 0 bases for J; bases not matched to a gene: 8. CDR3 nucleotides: TGCGCCAGCAGCTTGGAGGGACAGGGGAGGGGCTCTAACTATGGCTACACCTTC. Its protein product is CASSLEGQGRGSNYGYTF.

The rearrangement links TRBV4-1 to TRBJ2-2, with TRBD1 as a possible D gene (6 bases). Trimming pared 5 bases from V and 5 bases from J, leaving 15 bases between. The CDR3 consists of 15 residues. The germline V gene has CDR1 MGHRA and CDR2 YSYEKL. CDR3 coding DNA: TGCGCCAGCAGCTCCACAGGGTCGGGGACCGGGGAGCTGTTTTTT. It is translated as CASSSTGSGTGELFF.

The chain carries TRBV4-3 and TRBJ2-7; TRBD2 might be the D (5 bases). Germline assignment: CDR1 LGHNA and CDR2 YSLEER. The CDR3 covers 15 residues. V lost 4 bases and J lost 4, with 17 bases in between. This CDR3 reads CASSPARGWEYEQYF. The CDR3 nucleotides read TGCGCCAGCAGCCCCGCACGGGGTTGGGAATACGAGCAGTACTTC.

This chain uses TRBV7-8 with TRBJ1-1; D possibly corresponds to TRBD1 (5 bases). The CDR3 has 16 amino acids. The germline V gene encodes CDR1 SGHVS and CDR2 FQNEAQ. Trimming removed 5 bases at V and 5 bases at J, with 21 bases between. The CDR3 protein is CASSPMGGTGGTEAFF. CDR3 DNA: TGTGCCAGCAGCCCCATGGGGGGGACTGGGGGAACTGAAGCTTTCTTT.

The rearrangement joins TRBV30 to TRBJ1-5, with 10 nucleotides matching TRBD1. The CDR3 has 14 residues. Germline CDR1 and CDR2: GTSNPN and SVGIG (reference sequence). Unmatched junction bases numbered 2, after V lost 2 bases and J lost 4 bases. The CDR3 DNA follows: TGTGCCTGGAGTAGGACAGGGGGAAATCAGCCCCAGCATTTT. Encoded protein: CAWSRTGGNQPQHF.